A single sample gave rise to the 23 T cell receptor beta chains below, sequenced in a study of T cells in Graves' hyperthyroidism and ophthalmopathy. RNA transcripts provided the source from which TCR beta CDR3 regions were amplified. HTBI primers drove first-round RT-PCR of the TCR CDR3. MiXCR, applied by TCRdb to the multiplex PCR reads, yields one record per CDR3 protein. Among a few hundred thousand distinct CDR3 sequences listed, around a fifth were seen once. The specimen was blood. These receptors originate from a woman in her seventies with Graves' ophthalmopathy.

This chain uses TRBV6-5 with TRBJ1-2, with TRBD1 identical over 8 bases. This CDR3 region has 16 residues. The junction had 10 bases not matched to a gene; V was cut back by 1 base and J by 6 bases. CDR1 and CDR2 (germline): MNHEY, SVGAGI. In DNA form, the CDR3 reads TGTGCCAGCAGTTACTATATACACAGGGGGAAGGATGGCTACACCTTC. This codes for CASSYYIHRGKDGYTF.

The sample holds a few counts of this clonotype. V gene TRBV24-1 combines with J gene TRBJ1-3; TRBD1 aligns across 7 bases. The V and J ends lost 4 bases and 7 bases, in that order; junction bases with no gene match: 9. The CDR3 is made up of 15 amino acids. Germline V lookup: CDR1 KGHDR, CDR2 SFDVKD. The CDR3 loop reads CATSDHMDRTNTIYF. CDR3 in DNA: TGTGCCACCAGTGACCATATGGACAGGACGAACACCATATATTTT.

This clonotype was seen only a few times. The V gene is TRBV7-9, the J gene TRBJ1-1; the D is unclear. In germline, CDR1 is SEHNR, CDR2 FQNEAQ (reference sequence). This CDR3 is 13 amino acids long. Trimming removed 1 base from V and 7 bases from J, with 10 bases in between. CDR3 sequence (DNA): TGTGCCAGCAGCTTAGTTGGTTCAGGTGAAGCTTTCTTT. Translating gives CASSLVGSGEAFF.

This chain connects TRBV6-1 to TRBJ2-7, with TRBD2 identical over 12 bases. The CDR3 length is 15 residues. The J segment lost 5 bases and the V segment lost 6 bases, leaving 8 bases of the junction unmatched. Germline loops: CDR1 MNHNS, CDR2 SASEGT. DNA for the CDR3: TGTGCCAGCAGAGGCTGGACTAGCGGGGCCAACGAGCAGTACTTC. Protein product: CASRGWTSGANEQYF.

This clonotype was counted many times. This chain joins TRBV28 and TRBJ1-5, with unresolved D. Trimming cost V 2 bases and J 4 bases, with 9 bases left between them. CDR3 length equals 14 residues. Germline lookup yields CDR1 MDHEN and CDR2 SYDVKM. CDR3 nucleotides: TGTGCCAGCAGTTTACATGAATATAATCAGCCCCAGCATTTT. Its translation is CASSLHEYNQPQHF.

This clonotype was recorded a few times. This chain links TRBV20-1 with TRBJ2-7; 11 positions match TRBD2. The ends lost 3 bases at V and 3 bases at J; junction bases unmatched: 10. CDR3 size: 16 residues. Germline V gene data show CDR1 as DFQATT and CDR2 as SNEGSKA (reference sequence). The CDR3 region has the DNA TGCAGTGCTAGCCTTAAGGGGACTAGCGGAGACTACGAGCAGTACTTC. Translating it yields CSASLKGTSGDYEQYF.

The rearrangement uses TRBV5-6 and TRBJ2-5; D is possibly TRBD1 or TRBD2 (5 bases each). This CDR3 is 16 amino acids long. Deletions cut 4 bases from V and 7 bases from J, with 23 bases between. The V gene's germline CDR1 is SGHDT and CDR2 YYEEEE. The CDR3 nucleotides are TGTGCCAGCAGCGCCGGGTCGGGGACCCGCGTTGGGACCCAGTACTTC. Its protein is CASSAGSGTRVGTQYF.

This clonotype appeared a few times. CDR3: CASSLPHGTGELFF. The CDR3, as DNA: TGTGCCAGCAGCCTCCCTCACGGTACCGGGGAGCTGTTTTTT. The J gene is TRBJ2-2, the V gene TRBV5-6; D unresolved. CDR1 is SGHDT and CDR2 is YYEEEE in the germline V gene. V gave up 4 bases and J gave up 5 bases, with 12 bases separating them. CDR3 length: 14 amino acids.

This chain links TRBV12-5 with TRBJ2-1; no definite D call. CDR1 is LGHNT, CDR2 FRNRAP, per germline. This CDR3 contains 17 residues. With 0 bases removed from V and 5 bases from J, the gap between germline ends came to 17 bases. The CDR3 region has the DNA TGTGCTAGTGGTTTGGTACTGGAGCGCCATCCTAACAATGAGCAGTTCTTC. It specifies CASGLVLERHPNNEQFF.

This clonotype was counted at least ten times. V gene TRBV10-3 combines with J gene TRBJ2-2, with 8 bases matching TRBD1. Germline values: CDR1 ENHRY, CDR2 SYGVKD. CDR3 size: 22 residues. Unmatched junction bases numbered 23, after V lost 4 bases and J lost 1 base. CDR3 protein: CAISADRAQGRDPALNTGELFF. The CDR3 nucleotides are TGTGCCATCAGTGCGGACAGGGCCCAGGGCCGGGACCCCGCCTTGAACACCGGGGAGCTGTTTTTT.

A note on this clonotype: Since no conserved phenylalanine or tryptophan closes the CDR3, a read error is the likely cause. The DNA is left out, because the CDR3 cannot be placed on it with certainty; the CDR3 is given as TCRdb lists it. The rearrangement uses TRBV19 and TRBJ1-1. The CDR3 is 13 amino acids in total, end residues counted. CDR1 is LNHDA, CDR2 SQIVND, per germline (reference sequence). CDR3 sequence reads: CASSVPLVTEAFL.

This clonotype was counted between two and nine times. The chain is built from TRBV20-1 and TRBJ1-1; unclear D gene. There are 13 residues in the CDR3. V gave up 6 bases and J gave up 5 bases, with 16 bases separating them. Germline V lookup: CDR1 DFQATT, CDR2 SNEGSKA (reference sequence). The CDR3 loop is CSAMGPRLTEAFF. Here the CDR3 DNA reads TGCAGTGCCATGGGCCCCCGCCTAACTGAAGCTTTCTTT.

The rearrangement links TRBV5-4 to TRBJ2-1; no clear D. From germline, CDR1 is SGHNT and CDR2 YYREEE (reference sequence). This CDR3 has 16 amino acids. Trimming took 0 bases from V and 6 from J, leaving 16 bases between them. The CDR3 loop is CASSLVSPRGGNEQFF. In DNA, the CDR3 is TGTGCCAGCAGCTTGGTTAGTCCACGCGGCGGCAATGAGCAGTTCTTC.

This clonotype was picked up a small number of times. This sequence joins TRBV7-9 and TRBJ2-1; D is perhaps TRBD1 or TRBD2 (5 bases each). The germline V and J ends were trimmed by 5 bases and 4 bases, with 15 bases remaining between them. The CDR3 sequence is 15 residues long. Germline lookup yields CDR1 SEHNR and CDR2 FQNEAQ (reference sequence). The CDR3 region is CASSIRDGGYNEQFF. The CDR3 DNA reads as TGTGCCAGCAGCATCCGGGACGGCGGATACAATGAGCAGTTCTTC. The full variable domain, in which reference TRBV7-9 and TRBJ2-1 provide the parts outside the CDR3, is DTGVSQNPRHKITKRGQNVTFRCDPISEHNRLYWYRQTLGQGPEFLTYFQNEAQLEKSRLLSDRFSAERPKGSFSTLEIQRTEQGDSAMYLCASSIRDGGYNEQFFGPGTRLTVL.

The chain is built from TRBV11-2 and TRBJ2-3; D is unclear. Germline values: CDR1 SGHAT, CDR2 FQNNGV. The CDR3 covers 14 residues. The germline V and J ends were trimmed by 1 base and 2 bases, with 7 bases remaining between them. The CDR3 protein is CASSLVGLTDTQYF. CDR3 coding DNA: TGTGCCAGCAGCTTAGTAGGCCTCACAGATACGCAGTATTTT.

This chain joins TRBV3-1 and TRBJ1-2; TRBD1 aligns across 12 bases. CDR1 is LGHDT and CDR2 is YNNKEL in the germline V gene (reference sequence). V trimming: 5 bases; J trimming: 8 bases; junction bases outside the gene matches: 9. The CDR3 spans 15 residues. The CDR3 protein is CASSNWDRGPGGYTF. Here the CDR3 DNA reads TGTGCCAGCAGCAACTGGGACAGGGGGCCGGGAGGCTACACCTTC.

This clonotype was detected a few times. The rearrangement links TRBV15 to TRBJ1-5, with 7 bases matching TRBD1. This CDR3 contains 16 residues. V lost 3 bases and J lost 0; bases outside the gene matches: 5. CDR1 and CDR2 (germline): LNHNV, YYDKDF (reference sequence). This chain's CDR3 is CATSRTGSYSNQPQHF. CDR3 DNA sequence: TGTGCCACCAGCAGGACAGGGTCTTATAGCAATCAGCCCCAGCATTTT.

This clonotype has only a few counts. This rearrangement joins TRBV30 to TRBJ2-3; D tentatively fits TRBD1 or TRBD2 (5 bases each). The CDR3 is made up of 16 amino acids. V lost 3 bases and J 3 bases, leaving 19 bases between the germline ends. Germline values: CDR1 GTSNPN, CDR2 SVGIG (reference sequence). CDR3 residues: CAWSPGTPQGTDTQYF. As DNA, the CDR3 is TGTGCCTGGAGCCCCGGGACCCCACAAGGGACAGATACGCAGTATTTT.

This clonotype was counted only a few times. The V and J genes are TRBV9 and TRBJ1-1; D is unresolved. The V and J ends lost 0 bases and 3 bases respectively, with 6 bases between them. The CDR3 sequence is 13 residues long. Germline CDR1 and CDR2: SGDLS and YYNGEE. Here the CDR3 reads CASSVELHTEAFF. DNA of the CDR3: TGTGCCAGCAGCGTAGAACTTCACACTGAAGCTTTCTTT.

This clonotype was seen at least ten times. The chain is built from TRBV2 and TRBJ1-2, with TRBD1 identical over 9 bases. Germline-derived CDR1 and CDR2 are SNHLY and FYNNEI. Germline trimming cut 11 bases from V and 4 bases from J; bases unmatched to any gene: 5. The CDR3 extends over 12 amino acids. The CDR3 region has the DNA TGTGCCGGGGACAGGGCTTCCTATGGCTACACCTTC. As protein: CAGDRASYGYTF.

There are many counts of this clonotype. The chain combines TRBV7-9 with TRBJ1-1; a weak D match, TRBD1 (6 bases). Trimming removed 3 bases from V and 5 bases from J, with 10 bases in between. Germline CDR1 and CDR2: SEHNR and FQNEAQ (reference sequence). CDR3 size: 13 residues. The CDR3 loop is CASSFNRVTEAFF. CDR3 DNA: TGTGCCAGCAGCTTCAACAGGGTGACTGAAGCTTTCTTT.

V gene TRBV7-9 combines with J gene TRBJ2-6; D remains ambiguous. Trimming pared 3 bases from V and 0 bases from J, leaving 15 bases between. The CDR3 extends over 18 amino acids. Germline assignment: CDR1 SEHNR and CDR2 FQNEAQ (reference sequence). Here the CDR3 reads CASSFSQWTASGANVLTF. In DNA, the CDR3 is TGTGCCAGCAGCTTTTCTCAGTGGACCGCCTCTGGGGCCAACGTCCTGACTTTC.

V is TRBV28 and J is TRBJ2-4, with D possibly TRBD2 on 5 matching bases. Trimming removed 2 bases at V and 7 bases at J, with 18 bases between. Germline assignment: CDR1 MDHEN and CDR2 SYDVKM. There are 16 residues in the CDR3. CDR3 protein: CASSLIVRADVNIQYF. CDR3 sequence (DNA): TGTGCCAGCAGTTTAATTGTGAGGGCCGACGTGAACATTCAGTACTTC.